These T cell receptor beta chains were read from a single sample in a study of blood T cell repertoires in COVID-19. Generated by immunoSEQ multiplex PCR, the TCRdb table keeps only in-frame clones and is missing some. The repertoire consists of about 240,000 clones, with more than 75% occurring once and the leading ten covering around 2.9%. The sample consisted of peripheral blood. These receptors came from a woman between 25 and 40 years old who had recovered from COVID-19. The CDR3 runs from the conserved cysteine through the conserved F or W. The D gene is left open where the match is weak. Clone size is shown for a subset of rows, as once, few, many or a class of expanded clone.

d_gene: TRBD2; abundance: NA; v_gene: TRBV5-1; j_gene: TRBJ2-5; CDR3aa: CASSLGLAGVFQETQYF; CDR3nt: TGCGCCAGCAGCCTCGGACTAGCGGGGGTCTTCCAAGAGACCCAGTACTTC
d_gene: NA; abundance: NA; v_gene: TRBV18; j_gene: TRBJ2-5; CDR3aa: CASSPPGARVETQYF; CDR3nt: TGTGCCAGCTCACCACCGGGGGCCAGGGTGGAGACCCAGTACTTC
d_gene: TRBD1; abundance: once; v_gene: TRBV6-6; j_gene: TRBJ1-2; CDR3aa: CASRPTGGDYGYTF; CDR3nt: TGTGCCAGCCGTCCAACAGGGGGCGACTATGGCTACACCTTC
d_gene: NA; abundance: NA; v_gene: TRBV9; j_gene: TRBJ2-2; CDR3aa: CASSRGAGELFF; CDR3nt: TGTGCCAGCAGCCGCGGCGCGGGGGAGCTGTTTTTT
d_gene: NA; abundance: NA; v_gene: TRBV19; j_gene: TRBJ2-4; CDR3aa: CASSILNLGGNIQYF; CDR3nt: TGTGCCAGTAGTATATTGAATCTGGGGGGAAACATTCAGTACTTC
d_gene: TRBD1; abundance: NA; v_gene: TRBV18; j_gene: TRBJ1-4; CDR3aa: CASSPFSDRGGEKLFF; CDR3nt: TGTGCCAGCTCACCATTCTCGGACAGGGGCGGTGAAAAACTGTTTTTT
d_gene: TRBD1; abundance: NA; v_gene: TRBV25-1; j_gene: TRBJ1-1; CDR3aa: CASSAYRGHNEAFF; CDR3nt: TGTGCCAGCAGTGCTTACAGGGGGCATAATGAAGCTTTCTTT
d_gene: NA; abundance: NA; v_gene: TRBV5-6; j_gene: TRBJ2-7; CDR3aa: CASSLTGLIDEQYF; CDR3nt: TGTGCCAGCAGCTTAACGGGTCTTATCGACGAGCAGTACTTC
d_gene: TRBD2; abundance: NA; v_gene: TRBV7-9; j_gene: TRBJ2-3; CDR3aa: CASSEILADTQYF; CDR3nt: TGTGCCAGCAGCGAAATACTAGCGGATACGCAGTATTTT
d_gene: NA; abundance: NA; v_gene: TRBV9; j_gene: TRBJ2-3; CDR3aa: CASSVEATGSSTDTQYF; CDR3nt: TGTGCCAGCAGCGTAGAAGCGACAGGCAGTAGCACAGATACGCAGTATTTT
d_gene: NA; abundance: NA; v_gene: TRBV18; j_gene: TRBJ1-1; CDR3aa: CASSTTGFNTEAFF; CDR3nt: TGTGCCAGCTCAACAACAGGGTTTAACACTGAAGCTTTCTTT
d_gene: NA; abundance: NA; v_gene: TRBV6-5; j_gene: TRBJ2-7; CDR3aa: CASDQAVGYEQYF; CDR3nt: TGTGCCAGTGACCAGGCCGTTGGGTACGAGCAGTACTTC
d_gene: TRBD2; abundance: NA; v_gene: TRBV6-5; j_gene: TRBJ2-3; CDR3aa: CASRAGTSDTDTQYF; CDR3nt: TGTGCCAGCAGGGCAGGGACTAGCGACACAGATACGCAGTATTTT
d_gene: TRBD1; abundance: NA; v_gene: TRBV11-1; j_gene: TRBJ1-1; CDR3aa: CASSARQGQNTEAFF; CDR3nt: TGTGCCAGCAGCGCAAGACAGGGGCAGAACACTGAAGCTTTCTTT
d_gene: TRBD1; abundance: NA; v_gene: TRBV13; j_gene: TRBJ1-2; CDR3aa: CASSVGQGAGYGYTF; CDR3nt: TGTGCCAGCAGCGTCGGACAGGGGGCCGGCTATGGCTACACCTTC
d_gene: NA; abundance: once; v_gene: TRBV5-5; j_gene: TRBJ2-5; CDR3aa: CASSLVTPELQETQYF; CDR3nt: TGTGCCAGCAGCTTGGTGACACCCGAACTCCAAGAGACCCAGTACTTC
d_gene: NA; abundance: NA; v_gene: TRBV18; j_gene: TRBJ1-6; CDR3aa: CASSPAGNDNSPLHF; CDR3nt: TGTGCCAGCTCACCGGCAGGGAACGATAATTCACCCCTCCACTTT
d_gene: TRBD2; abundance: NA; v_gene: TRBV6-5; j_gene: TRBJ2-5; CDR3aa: CASSYQFGGGSETQYF; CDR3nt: TGTGCCAGCAGTTATCAATTCGGGGGGGGATCAGAGACCCAGTACTTC
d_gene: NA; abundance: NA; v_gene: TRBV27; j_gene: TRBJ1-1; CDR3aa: CASSLIGNTEAFF; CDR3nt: TGTGCCAGCAGTTTAATCGGGAACACTGAAGCTTTCTTT